This T cell receptor (beta chain) emerged from a study of identical twins. From the 5' RACE reads, TCRdb called clonotypes with MiXCR, one entry per CDR3 protein. The data contain fewer than 900,000 distinct CDR3 sequences, 21% of them singletons. V lost 6 bases and J lost 7, with 17 bases in between. This CDR3 is built from 14 residues. Germline V gene data show CDR1 as WNHNN and CDR2 as SYGVQD (reference sequence). All donors comprised healthy Caucasians. This sample was shared with a second study, whose subject was T cells expressing NK-cell markers. From that paper: Only alpha-beta TCR T cells were sorted in several experiments, using an anti-gamma-delta TCR antibody.

V usage is TRBV10-1 and J usage is TRBJ2-3, with D possibly called TRBD1 or TRBD2 (5 bases each). The specimen was PBMCs. This TCR was recovered from a woman between 18 and 29 years old in good health. CDR3: CASSFGGGTNTQYF. Written as DNA, the CDR3 is TGCGCCAGCAGCTTCGGTGGGGGTACGAATACGCAGTATTTT.